A single sample is the source of the 20 T cell receptor beta chains below, sequenced in a study of T cell responses to AZD1222 COVID-19 vaccine. Clones were sequenced by immunoSEQ multiplex PCR, and TCRdb holds only the in-frame ones, with some missing. There are 110,000 or so clones in the sample; around 87% occur only once, and roughly 4.4% lies in the top ten. Sequencing was performed on peripheral blood, taken 28 days after the second AZD1222 dose. The receptors come from an adult who received the AZD1222 COVID-19 vaccine.

This clone appeared once. The chain recombines TRBV30 with TRBJ1-4; D call uncertain. The V gene's germline CDR1 is GTSNPN and CDR2 SVGIG (reference sequence). CDR3 size: 15 residues. Trimming shortened V by 0 bases and J by 2 bases, and 10 bases separated the two germline ends. The CDR3 loop is CAWSVHSRTNEKLFF. The CDR3 DNA follows: TGTGCCTGGAGTGTACACTCTCGGACTAATGAAAAACTGTTTTTT.

The CDR3 loop reads CASSRGGTSYEYEQYF. The CDR3 nucleotides read TGTGCCAGCAGCCGGGGTGGGACTAGCTATGAGTACGAGCAGTACTTC. This chain connects TRBV7-2 to TRBJ2-7; TRBD2 matches at 9 bases. Germline loops: CDR1 SGHTA, CDR2 FQGNSA. CDR3 size: 16 residues. J gave up 4 bases and V 5 bases, and 12 bases lay outside the gene matches.

The chain joins TRBV6-2 or TRBV6-3 to TRBJ2-7, with 7 bases that match TRBD1. V was clipped by 6 bases and J by 1 base; unmatched bases: 6. This CDR3 has 14 residues. Per the germline V gene, CDR1 is MNHEY and CDR2 is SVGEGT. CDR3 in amino acids: CASSPGTVSYEQYF. The CDR3, as DNA: TGTGCCAGCAGCCCCGGGACAGTGTCCTACGAGCAGTACTTC.

The rearrangement uses TRBV7-9 and TRBJ1-2, with 9 nucleotides matching TRBD1. After removal of 2 bases from V and 8 bases from J, the junction contained 9 bases not matched to a gene. The length of the CDR3 is 15 residues. Germline V CDR1 and CDR2: SEHNR, FQNEAQ (reference sequence). The DNA for the CDR3 is TGTGCCAGCAGCTTACCCTTAACAGGGGGCGAGGGCTACACCTTC. The encoded protein is CASSLPLTGGEGYTF.

As regards this clone: This CDR3 is also generated by other DNA sequences in the sample. The chain carries TRBV7-2 and TRBJ2-5; D is uncertain. The germline V gene has CDR1 SGHTA and CDR2 FQGNSA. The V end was cut by 3 bases, the J end by 2 bases, with 10 bases between. The CDR3 extends over 14 amino acids. As DNA, the CDR3 is TGTGCCAGCAGCTTGAGGACGGGTCAAGAGACCCAGTACTTC. Its protein is CASSLRTGQETQYF.

The chain carries TRBV4-3 and TRBJ1-3, with no clear D. Germline CDR1 LGHNA, CDR2 YSLEER. Trimming stripped 2 bases from V and 0 bases from J, with 20 bases between. This CDR3 contains 19 residues. The DNA for the CDR3 is TGCGCCAGCAGCCAATATCTCACCCGGGAACCTGTCTCTGGAAACACCATATATTTT. Translating it yields CASSQYLTREPVSGNTIYF.

This clone was seen ten or more times. Other DNA sequences from this sample encode an identical CDR3 as well. V is TRBV7-3 and J is TRBJ2-1, with D unresolved. Germline V gives CDR1 SGHTA, CDR2 FQGTGA. The CDR3 is 16 residues long. The V gene lost 5 bases and the J gene lost 4 bases, with 18 bases spanning the gap. The CDR3 DNA sequence: TGTGCCAGCAGCCCCAACCCCGGACGGTATTACAATGAGCAGTTCTTC. Protein sequence: CASSPNPGRYYNEQFF.

The V call is TRBV7-6, the J call TRBJ1-1; D is possibly TRBD1 (6 bases). The CDR3 is made up of 16 amino acids. The V gene lost 0 bases and the J gene lost 2 bases, with 13 bases spanning the gap. Germline assignment: CDR1 SGHVS and CDR2 FNYEAQ. CDR3 protein: CASSLALGGANTEAFF. As DNA, the CDR3 is TGTGCCAGCAGCTTAGCGCTGGGGGGGGCAAACACTGAAGCTTTCTTT.

The chain employs TRBV4-3 and TRBJ2-3; TRBD2 is a possible D gene (7 bases). CDR1 is LGHNA and CDR2 is YSLEER in the germline V gene. The CDR3 consists of 14 residues. Trimming left V 3 bases short and J 8 bases short, with 15 bases between. CDR3 region: CASSQGGAEGTQYF. The CDR3 region has the DNA TGCGCCAGCAGCCAGGGGGGGGCTGAAGGTACGCAGTATTTT.

The chain is built from TRBV5-4 and TRBJ1-5, with D possibly being TRBD1 (5 bases). Trimming left V 1 base short and J 6 bases short, with 11 bases between. Germline V gives CDR1 SGHNT, CDR2 YYREEE (reference sequence). This CDR3 is 14 amino acids long. CDR3 in amino acids: CASSLRGAGQPQHF. CDR3 nucleotides: TGTGCCAGCAGCTTGCGAGGGGCAGGTCAGCCCCAGCATTTT.

This rearrangement joins TRBV9 to TRBJ1-1; TRBD1 matches 9 bases. The CDR3 length is 14 residues. Germline assignment: CDR1 SGDLS and CDR2 YYNGEE. V was pared by 3 bases and J by 3 bases, with 3 bases of the junction left unmatched. The CDR3 sequence: CASSGRDRDTEAFF. DNA of the CDR3: TGTGCCAGCAGCGGCCGGGACAGGGACACTGAAGCTTTCTTT.

The genes are TRBV21-1 and TRBJ1-5. TRBV21-1 is recorded as a pseudogene. The CDR3 totals 15 residues. CDR3 coding DNA: TGTGCCAGCAGCAAGGGCGGTTTCAGCAATCAGCCCCAGCATTTT. Amino acid sequence: CASSKGGFSNQPQHF.

The chain couples TRBV10-1 to TRBJ2-2, with 9 nucleotides matching TRBD2. J was trimmed by 7 bases and V by 6 bases; bases with no gene match: 15. The CDR3 length is 17 residues. CDR1 is WNHNN, CDR2 SYGVQD, per germline (reference sequence). The chain's CDR3 is CASRGLGRREGSGELFF. For the CDR3, the DNA is TGCGCCAGCAGGGGGTTGGGCCGGCGGGAGGGTAGCGGGGAGCTGTTTTTT.

V and J are TRBV11-3 and TRBJ2-5; D is uncertain. Trimming pared 7 bases from V and 4 bases from J, leaving 10 bases between. Germline V gene sequence: CDR1 SGHNT, CDR2 YENEEA. The CDR3 has 12 residues. The CDR3 region has the DNA TGTGCCAGCACCTCACGAAGAGAGACCCAGTACTTC. It encodes CASTSRRETQYF.

This sequence joins TRBV7-9 and TRBJ2-3, with no clear D. Germline V CDR1 and CDR2: SEHNR, FQNEAQ (reference sequence). This CDR3 region has 12 residues. Between the trimmed V and J ends, which lost 3 bases and 4 bases, there was a span of 5 bases. The CDR3 here is CASSFESDTQYF. Written as DNA, the CDR3 is TGTGCCAGCAGCTTCGAATCAGATACGCAGTATTTT. Combining the CDR3 with reference TRBV7-9 and TRBJ2-3 gives the whole variable domain DTGVSQNPRHKITKRGQNVTFRCDPISEHNRLYWYRQTLGQGPEFLTYFQNEAQLEKSRLLSDRFSAERPKGSFSTLEIQRTEQGDSAMYLCASSFESDTQYFGPGTRLTVL.

This rearrangement joins TRBV27 to TRBJ2-2, with TRBD2 matching 10 bases. The CDR3 is 15 amino acids. V shed 3 bases, J shed 5 bases, and the junction held 3 bases outside the gene matches. Germline CDR1 reads MNHEY; CDR2 reads SMNVEV (reference sequence). The CDR3 coding sequence is TGTGCCAGCAGTTTCCTAGCGGGGGTAACCGGGGAGCTGTTTTTT. Amino acids: CASSFLAGVTGELFF.

The rearrangement joins TRBV27 to TRBJ1-1; TRBD1 is a possible D gene (6 bases). This CDR3 is built from 14 residues. Trimming left V 6 bases short and J 2 bases short, with 13 bases between. The V gene's germline CDR1 is MNHEY and CDR2 SMNVEV (reference sequence). Written as DNA, the CDR3 is TGTGCCAGCAGATCACAGGGACTAAACACTGAAGCTTTCTTT. This codes for CASRSQGLNTEAFF.

The chain combines TRBV12-3 or TRBV12-4 with TRBJ2-7; D not resolved. The CDR3 runs to 13 residues. V lost 2 bases to trimming and J lost 2 bases, with 7 bases between them. The CDR3 loop is CASSLKLAYEQYF. The CDR3 DNA is TGTGCCAGCAGTTTAAAGCTGGCCTACGAGCAGTACTTC.

The CDR3 sequence: CASSRRRIYEQYF. The CDR3 nucleotides are TGTGCCAGCAGCCGCCGCCGGATATACGAGCAGTACTTC. The chain recombines TRBV28 with TRBJ2-7; D is undetermined. Germline V CDR1 and CDR2: MDHEN, SYDVKM. The V gene lost 6 bases and the J gene lost 4 bases, with 13 bases spanning the gap. The CDR3 is 13 residues long.

This clone was detected only a few times. This chain uses TRBV7-2 with TRBJ2-4; 7 nucleotides agree with TRBD2. The CDR3 has 15 residues. CDR1 and CDR2 (germline): SGHTA, FQGNSA. After removal of 3 bases from V and 3 bases from J, the junction contained 5 bases not matched to a gene. CDR3 sequence (DNA): TGTGCCAGCAGCTTGGAGCCGGGGGGCAAAAACATTCAGTACTTC. Its protein product is CASSLEPGGKNIQYF.